This passage covers 22 T cell receptor beta chains from one sample sequenced in a study of spatial heterogeneity in lung cancer. Study-wide findings and caveats: Counts of expanded intratumoral alpha and beta TCRs tracked tumor mutation counts.

Antigens of these TCRs are unknown. Each CDR3 protein gets one entry after TCRdb re-called the 5' RACE reads with MiXCR. The sample lists 650 to 950 distinct CDR3 sequences; roughly a tenth were seen once. Time point described: sample taken at primary tumor resection. This specimen consisted of lung tumor tissue, obtained at surgery. Every receptor here comes from a male donor with early-stage non-small cell lung cancer.

On this clonotype: Found in a library prepared for alpha chains, this beta chain is an off-target read, and its abundance has little meaning. This sequence joins TRBV7-2 and TRBJ1-3, with no clear D. This CDR3 has 15 amino acids. V was trimmed by 2 bases and J by 0 bases, leaving 8 bases between them. Germline-derived CDR1 and CDR2 are SGHTA and FQGNSA. CDR3 coding DNA: TGTGCCAGCAGCTTAAGTGCAGGCTCTGGAAACACCATATATTTT. This translates into CASSLSAGSGNTIYF.

This clonotype is medium-sized. This beta chain slipped into a library made for alpha chains as a stray read, so its size is not meaningful. The CDR3 loop reads CSARLDRQPYSYEQYF. Here the CDR3 DNA reads TGCAGTGCTAGACTGGACCGCCAACCATACTCCTACGAGCAGTACTTC. The rearrangement uses TRBV20-1 and TRBJ2-7; D is unresolved. Germline V gene data show CDR1 as DFQATT and CDR2 as SNEGSKA (reference sequence). Deletions cut 2 bases from V and 0 bases from J, with 17 bases between. The CDR3 length is 16 residues.

This clonotype is judged medium-sized. Since it is a stray read in a library aimed at alpha chains, this beta chain has a size that is not meaningful. This chain links TRBV28 with TRBJ2-5; D remains ambiguous. CDR3 length equals 11 residues. Deletions cut 3 bases from V and 4 bases from J, with 3 bases between. Germline CDR1 MDHEN, CDR2 SYDVKM. The CDR3 sequence: CASSLLETQYF. The CDR3 region has the DNA TGTGCCAGCAGTTTGTTAGAGACCCAGTACTTC.

In regard to this clonotype: This beta chain appears as a stray read in a library generated for alpha chains; its size is not informative. V and J are TRBV7-2 and TRBJ2-3; possible D gene TRBD1, 6 bases. Germline values: CDR1 SGHTA, CDR2 FQGNSA. Trimming shortened V by 3 bases and J by 3 bases, and 16 bases separated the two germline ends. CDR3 length: 16 residues. For the CDR3, the DNA is TGTGCCAGCAGCTTGTCCCCCAGGGGAAATACAGATACGCAGTATTTT. Encoded protein: CASSLSPRGNTDTQYF.

This clonotype was seen only a few times. Little can be read into the size of this beta chain, an off-target read in a library designed for alpha chains. The chain links TRBV7-2 to TRBJ2-3, with D hard to call. Germline V lookup: CDR1 SGHTA, CDR2 FQGNSA. The CDR3 loop spans 13 amino acids. Trimming cost V 2 bases and J 5 bases, with 8 bases left between them. CDR3 sequence: CASSLSMLDTQYF. The CDR3, as DNA: TGTGCCAGCAGCTTATCAATGCTAGATACGCAGTATTTT.

The table lists this clonotype with a few counts. As an off-target read in a library built for alpha chains, this beta chain has a frequency of little significance. Here the CDR3 reads CSAEPGHGASSYEQYV. In DNA form, the CDR3 reads TGCAGTGCAGAACCGGGACACGGAGCGTCCTCCTACGAGCAGTACGTC. This rearrangement joins TRBV20-1 to TRBJ2-7, with TRBD1 as a possible D gene (6 bases). The CDR3 contains 16 residues. Germline V gene lookup returns CDR1 DFQATT and CDR2 SNEGSKA (reference sequence). Trimming removed 6 bases at V and 0 bases at J, with 21 bases between.

Sample share makes this clonotype medium-sized. As an off-target read in a library built for alpha chains, this beta chain has a frequency of little significance. The J gene is TRBJ2-6, the V gene TRBV4-1, with D tentatively TRBD2 (5 bases). Between the trimmed V and J ends, which lost 3 bases and 1 base, there was a span of 10 bases. The CDR3 is 16 amino acids. Germline loops: CDR1 MGHRA, CDR2 YSYEKL. CDR3 amino acids: CASSQGSQSGANVLTF. The CDR3 nucleotides are TGCGCCAGCAGCCAGGGGAGTCAATCTGGGGCCAACGTCCTGACTTTC.

This clonotype is deemed large. A library prepared for alpha chains yielded this beta chain as an off-target read; its size is of little meaning. The chain carries TRBV5-6 and TRBJ2-2; no clear D. In germline, CDR1 is SGHDT, CDR2 YYEEEE. CDR3 size: 15 residues. V lost 2 bases and J 1 base, leaving 9 bases between the germline ends. CDR3 sequence: CASSLWGLNTGELFF. CDR3 nucleotide sequence: TGTGCCAGCAGCTTATGGGGTCTGAACACCGGGGAGCTGTTTTTT.

By sample share, this clonotype is medium-sized. As an off-target read in a library built for alpha chains, this beta chain has a frequency of little significance. The chain employs TRBV6-5 and TRBJ1-5; no clear D. The CDR3 has 13 amino acids. CDR1 and CDR2 (germline): MNHEY, SVGAGI. V was pared by 6 bases and J by 5 bases, with 11 bases between. The CDR3: CASRGLSDQPQHF. The DNA for the CDR3 is TGTGCCAGCAGAGGGCTCAGTGATCAGCCCCAGCATTTT.

This clonotype counts as large. With the library built for alpha chains, this beta chain is off target and its frequency is not meaningful. This chain joins TRBV6-2 or TRBV6-3 and TRBJ1-5, with unresolved D. The V end was cut by 5 bases, the J end by 5 bases, with 7 bases between. CDR1 and CDR2 from the germline V gene are MNHEY and SVGEGT. There are 12 residues in the CDR3. CDR3 sequence: CASSNSDQPQHF. The CDR3 DNA follows: TGTGCCAGCAGTAATTCAGATCAGCCCCAGCATTTT.

A note on this clonotype: Being off target in a library aimed at alpha chains, this beta chain has a size of little meaning. The chain joins TRBV20-1 to TRBJ1-5; the D gene is possibly TRBD1 (5 bases). The ends were cut back, 5 bases at V and 7 bases at J, with 21 bases in the middle. In germline, CDR1 is DFQATT, CDR2 SNEGSKA (reference sequence). CDR3 length: 15 residues. DNA for the CDR3: TGCAGTGCTTCCTTTCCTCAGGGAGGAGGACAGCCCCAGCATTTT. Translation gives CSASFPQGGGQPQHF.

By sample share, this clonotype is medium-sized. Within a library made for alpha chains, this beta chain is off target, and its count is uninformative. The chain joins TRBV20-1 to TRBJ2-1, with D possibly being TRBD2 (6 bases). CDR1 is DFQATT, CDR2 SNEGSKA, per germline (reference sequence). The CDR3 runs to 15 residues. V was shortened by 2 bases and J by 8 bases, with 19 bases between the two germline ends. The CDR3 protein is CSARHPAGTHYEQFF. The DNA for the CDR3 is TGCAGTGCTAGACATCCTGCCGGGACTCACTATGAGCAGTTCTTC.

This clonotype is medium-sized by share. This beta chain came through as a stray read in a library set up for alpha chains, and its size says little. This rearrangement joins TRBV30 to TRBJ2-5; no clear D gene. The germline V gene encodes CDR1 GTSNPN and CDR2 SVGIG (reference sequence). The CDR3 extends over 12 amino acids. Trimming left V 1 base short and J 3 bases short, with 6 bases between. CDR3 loop: CAWSAREETQYF. CDR3 coding DNA: TGTGCCTGGAGTGCTAGGGAAGAGACCCAGTACTTC. The full variable domain, with the rest looked up from reference TRBV30 and TRBJ2-5, is SQTIHQWPATLVQPVGSPLSLECTVEGTSNPNLYWYRQAAGRGLQLLFYSVGIGQISSEVPQNLSASRPQDRQFILSSKKLLLSDSGFYLCAWSAREETQYFGPGTRLLVL.

Notes on this clonotype: In a library made to pick up alpha chains, this beta chain is a stray read with a size that means little. This sequence joins TRBV29-1 and TRBJ2-3, with D possibly being TRBD1 (5 bases). The CDR3 totals 11 residues. The germline V and J ends were trimmed by 7 bases and 13 bases, with 18 bases remaining between them. Germline V gives CDR1 SQVTM, CDR2 ANQGSEA. The CDR3 bases are TGCAGCGGGGGCTCCGGGCAGGAGAAGTATTTT. Translating it yields CSGGSGQEKYF.

Sample share makes this clonotype medium-sized. This beta chain lies outside the target of a library built for alpha chains; its clone size means little. The gene calls are TRBV6-5 and TRBJ2-1, with D perhaps matching TRBD1 (5 bases). The V end lost 11 bases, the J end lost 2 bases, and 19 bases lay between the germline ends. This CDR3 spans 15 amino acids. Germline loops: CDR1 MNHEY, CDR2 SVGAGI. The CDR3 DNA reads as TGTGCCTCCCAGGGCTATGAAAAAACCTACAATGAGCAGTTCTTC. Encoded protein: CASQGYEKTYNEQFF.

This clonotype is categorized as hyperexpanded. For a library built for alpha chains, this beta chain is a stray read; little rests on its size. CDR3 amino acids: CASSLVIGNVMNEQFF. DNA of the CDR3: TGTGCCAGCAGTTTAGTGATAGGGAATGTAATGAATGAGCAGTTCTTC. The V gene is TRBV28, the J gene TRBJ2-1; no clear D. The CDR3 totals 16 residues. Germline loops: CDR1 MDHEN, CDR2 SYDVKM. V was trimmed by 2 bases and J by 7 bases, leaving 18 bases between them.

Sample share makes this clonotype medium-sized. This beta chain came through as a stray read in a library set up for alpha chains, and its size says little. The chain is built from TRBV2 and TRBJ2-2, with D maybe TRBD1 (6 bases). The CDR3 is 12 residues long. Germline values: CDR1 SNHLY, CDR2 FYNNEI. V lost 9 bases, J lost 5 bases, and 10 bases lay in between. The chain's CDR3 is CARMTGTGELFF. CDR3 coding DNA: TGTGCCAGAATGACAGGAACCGGGGAGCTGTTTTTT.

This clonotype ranks as medium-sized. For a library built for alpha chains, this beta chain is a stray read; little rests on its size. The chain links TRBV3-1 to TRBJ2-5; D is ambiguous. This CDR3 comprises 12 residues. V was shortened by 0 bases and J by 5 bases, with 4 bases between the two germline ends. Germline loops: CDR1 LGHDT, CDR2 YNNKEL (reference sequence). The CDR3 sequence: CASSQDLETQYF. The CDR3, as DNA: TGTGCCAGCAGCCAAGATCTCGAGACCCAGTACTTC.

In its sample, this clonotype is medium-sized. A library prepared for alpha chains yielded this beta chain as an off-target read; its size is of little meaning. V usage is TRBV20-1 and J usage is TRBJ2-7; D not certain. The germline gives CDR1 DFQATT, CDR2 SNEGSKA (reference sequence). This CDR3 is built from 14 residues. Trimming cost V 2 bases and J 5 bases, with 16 bases left between them. CDR3 amino acids: CSARTPGEFHEQYF. The CDR3 DNA reads TGCAGTGCTAGAACTCCTGGTGAGTTCCACGAGCAGTACTTC.

Turning to this clonotype: A much bigger clone sits one base away, suggesting this may be a read error. This beta chain turned up in a library designed for alpha chains; as an off-target read, its abundance says little. The V and J genes are TRBV6-6 and TRBJ1-6, with D unclear. The V gene's germline CDR1 is MNHNY and CDR2 SVGAGI (reference sequence). The CDR3 sequence is 12 residues long. CDR3 in amino acids: CASTFGDSPLLF. DNA for the CDR3: TGTGCCAGCACGTTCGGGGATTCACCCCTCCTCTTT.

This clonotype is medium-sized by share. As an off-target read in a library built for alpha chains, this beta chain has a frequency of little significance. The V gene is TRBV27, the J gene TRBJ2-6; D unresolved. Trimming took off 5 bases at V and 1 base at J, with 9 bases between the two ends. Germline assignment: CDR1 MNHEY and CDR2 SMNVEV (reference sequence). The CDR3 sequence is 15 residues long. CDR3 sequence: CASSIVGSGANVLTF. CDR3 bases: TGTGCCAGCAGTATTGTGGGATCTGGGGCCAACGTCCTGACTTTC.

By frequency in the sample, this clonotype is medium-sized. This beta chain appears as a stray read in a library generated for alpha chains; its size is not informative. CDR3 sequence (DNA): TGTGCCAGCAGCCCGAGGGGAACCTACGAGCAGTACTTC. This translates into CASSPRGTYEQYF. This chain links TRBV6-2 or TRBV6-3 with TRBJ2-7; tentatively, D is TRBD1 or TRBD2 (5 bases each). With 6 bases removed from V and 2 bases from J, the gap between germline ends came to 11 bases. Germline V CDR1 and CDR2: MNHEY, SVGEGT. The CDR3 consists of 13 residues.